A selection of T cell receptor beta chains follows, all from one sample in a study of post-analysis software for immune sequencing data. TCRdb analysed the PCR reads with MiXCR anew, one entry per CDR3 protein. The sample contains a few hundred thousand distinct CDR3 sequences, less than 40% of which appear only once. The sequenced sample was blood. The source of these receptors is a girl between 2 and 17 years old with multiple sclerosis. Each CDR3 is given with its conserved first and last residue. Fields, in order: clone size, D gene, V gene, J gene, CDR3 DNA, CDR3 protein. D genes are given only for firm matches. Clone sizes are given selectively: once, few, many, or a class where the clone is expanded.

clone size: NA
D gene: TRBD1
V gene: TRBV5-1
J gene: TRBJ2-5
CDR3 DNA: TGCGCCAGCAGCCCACAGGGACAGGGACAAGAGACCCAGTACTTC
CDR3 protein: CASSPQGQGQETQYF

clone size: NA
D gene: NA
V gene: TRBV12-3/TRBV12-4
J gene: TRBJ1-1
CDR3 DNA: TGTGCCAGCAGCCTTATTGTGGGCACTGAAGCTTTCTTT
CDR3 protein: CASSLIVGTEAFF

clone size: NA
D gene: NA
V gene: TRBV6-6
J gene: TRBJ1-6
CDR3 DNA: TGTGCCAGCAGGAGCAACTCCTATAATTCACCCCTCCACTTT
CDR3 protein: CASRSNSYNSPLHF

clone size: NA
D gene: TRBD1
V gene: TRBV29-1
J gene: TRBJ1-5
CDR3 DNA: TGCGGCGCCGGGACAGGGGCTAGCAATCAGCCCCAGCATTTT
CDR3 protein: CGAGTGASNQPQHF

clone size: NA
D gene: NA
V gene: TRBV5-1
J gene: TRBJ2-7
CDR3 DNA: TGCGCCAGCAGCATGGCGTCAGCCCCCTACGAGCAGTACTTC
CDR3 protein: CASSMASAPYEQYF

clone size: NA
D gene: TRBD1
V gene: TRBV11-3
J gene: TRBJ1-1
CDR3 DNA: TGTGCCAGCAGCCCCGGGACAGGGGTCAGGGGGAACACTGAAGCTTTCTTT
CDR3 protein: CASSPGTGVRGNTEAFF

clone size: NA
D gene: TRBD1
V gene: TRBV6-2/TRBV6-3
J gene: TRBJ1-5
CDR3 DNA: TGTGCCAGCACACCCGGGACAGAGCTTTACAATCAGCCCCAGCATTTT
CDR3 protein: CASTPGTELYNQPQHF

clone size: few
D gene: NA
V gene: TRBV14
J gene: TRBJ2-5
CDR3 DNA: TGTGCCAGCAGCTCTCGGACCCTGCCCAAGTACCAAGAGACCCAGTACTTC
CDR3 protein: CASSSRTLPKYQETQYF

clone size: NA
D gene: NA
V gene: TRBV7-6
J gene: TRBJ1-5
CDR3 DNA: TGTGCCAGCAGCTTAGGACAGACCCATAGCAATCAGCCCCAGCATTTT
CDR3 protein: CASSLGQTHSNQPQHF

clone size: NA
D gene: NA
V gene: TRBV9
J gene: TRBJ2-1
CDR3 DNA: TGTGCCAGCAGCGTAGCTAGCCACAATGAGCAGTTCTTC
CDR3 protein: CASSVASHNEQFF

clone size: NA
D gene: TRBD1
V gene: TRBV14
J gene: TRBJ2-5
CDR3 DNA: TGTGCCAGCAGCTTACGACAGGGAAGCCAAGAGACCCAGTACTTC
CDR3 protein: CASSLRQGSQETQYF

clone size: few
D gene: TRBD2
V gene: TRBV7-9
J gene: TRBJ2-1
CDR3 DNA: TGTGCCAGCACCGGGGGGGTAACCTACAATGAGCAGTTCTTC
CDR3 protein: CASTGGVTYNEQFF

clone size: few
D gene: NA
V gene: TRBV6-6
J gene: TRBJ2-5
CDR3 DNA: TGTGCCAGCAGTTACTCGAAGGGCCAAGAGACCCAGTACTTC
CDR3 protein: CASSYSKGQETQYF

clone size: NA
D gene: TRBD1
V gene: TRBV10-3
J gene: TRBJ1-6
CDR3 DNA: TGTGCCATCAGTGATTCCGCACAGGGGTTGGATTCACCCCTCCACTTT
CDR3 protein: CAISDSAQGLDSPLHF

clone size: NA
D gene: NA
V gene: TRBV7-8
J gene: TRBJ2-4
CDR3 DNA: TGTGCCAGCAGCTTAGTTGGGGAGTCACAGGCGGCCAAAAACATTCAGTACTTC
CDR3 protein: CASSLVGESQAAKNIQYF

clone size: few
D gene: TRBD2
V gene: TRBV5-1
J gene: TRBJ2-1
CDR3 DNA: TGCGCCAGCAGTCCGGGGACTAGCGGGGTGTTACAATCCTACAATGAGCAGTTCTTC
CDR3 protein: CASSPGTSGVLQSYNEQFF

clone size: NA
D gene: TRBD1
V gene: TRBV3-1
J gene: TRBJ2-7
CDR3 DNA: TGTGCCAGCAGCCTTCCAGGACAGGGGAGAAACGAGCAGTACTTC
CDR3 protein: CASSLPGQGRNEQYF

clone size: NA
D gene: NA
V gene: TRBV4-1
J gene: TRBJ2-3
CDR3 DNA: TGCGCCAGCAGCTTCGCGGCAGCTAGCACAGATACGCAGTATTTT
CDR3 protein: CASSFAAASTDTQYF

clone size: NA
D gene: TRBD2
V gene: TRBV20-1
J gene: TRBJ2-3
CDR3 DNA: TGCAGTGCTTACCGGGACCCCCAGCGGGACACAGATACGCAGTATTTT
CDR3 protein: CSAYRDPQRDTDTQYF

clone size: NA
D gene: TRBD1
V gene: TRBV5-1
J gene: TRBJ1-1
CDR3 DNA: TGCGCCAGCAGCCGGACCGGGACAGATAACACTGAAGCTTTCTTT
CDR3 protein: CASSRTGTDNTEAFF

clone size: few
D gene: TRBD2
V gene: TRBV12-3/TRBV12-4
J gene: TRBJ2-1
CDR3 DNA: TGTGCCAGCAGTGACCTAGCGGGGGGGACCTACAATGAGCAGTTCTTC
CDR3 protein: CASSDLAGGTYNEQFF

clone size: few
D gene: NA
V gene: TRBV20-1
J gene: TRBJ2-4
CDR3 DNA: TGCAGTGCTAGCGGGGCGCAGGGGAGGGTAGGCATTCAGTACTTC
CDR3 protein: CSASGAQGRVGIQYF

clone size: NA
D gene: TRBD2
V gene: TRBV20-1
J gene: TRBJ2-1
CDR3 DNA: TGCAGTGCACCCCCCGGGACTAGCGGATACAATGAGCAGTTCTTC
CDR3 protein: CSAPPGTSGYNEQFF

clone size: few
D gene: TRBD1
V gene: TRBV5-1
J gene: TRBJ1-2
CDR3 DNA: TGCGCCAGCAGCCCCTACGGGACAGCAGGCTACACCTTC
CDR3 protein: CASSPYGTAGYTF

clone size: few
D gene: TRBD1
V gene: TRBV12-3/TRBV12-4
J gene: TRBJ1-1
CDR3 DNA: TGTGCCAGCAGTTGGACAGGGGGCGGTACTGAAGCTTTCTTT
CDR3 protein: CASSWTGGGTEAFF

clone size: few
D gene: NA
V gene: TRBV6-5
J gene: TRBJ2-1
CDR3 DNA: TGTGCCAGCAGTCTCGAGTACAGGGAAGGTAGTGAGCAGTTCTTC
CDR3 protein: CASSLEYREGSEQFF

clone size: NA
D gene: NA
V gene: TRBV11-1
J gene: TRBJ2-3
CDR3 DNA: TGTGCCACTACCCGGGCCTTAAGCACAGATACGCAGTATTTT
CDR3 protein: CATTRALSTDTQYF

clone size: few
D gene: TRBD2
V gene: TRBV12-5
J gene: TRBJ2-3
CDR3 DNA: TGTGCTAGTGGAACCGGGACTAACACAGATACGCAGTATTTT
CDR3 protein: CASGTGTNTDTQYF

clone size: few
D gene: NA
V gene: TRBV18
J gene: TRBJ2-3
CDR3 DNA: TGTGCCAGCTCACCACCGTTAAGCACAGATACGCAGTATTTT
CDR3 protein: CASSPPLSTDTQYF

clone size: NA
D gene: TRBD1
V gene: TRBV7-9
J gene: TRBJ2-7
CDR3 DNA: TGTGCCAGCAGCTTAGACTTGGGACAGGGCTACGAGCAGTACTTC
CDR3 protein: CASSLDLGQGYEQYF

clone size: NA
D gene: NA
V gene: TRBV6-6
J gene: TRBJ1-1
CDR3 DNA: TGTGCCAGCACTCCCCCGGCAGGGGATAATGAAGCTTTCTTT
CDR3 protein: CASTPPAGDNEAFF

clone size: NA
D gene: TRBD1
V gene: TRBV7-2
J gene: TRBJ2-4
CDR3 DNA: TGTGCCAGCAGCTTAAATACAGGGGGAAGCATTCAGTACTTC
CDR3 protein: CASSLNTGGSIQYF

clone size: few
D gene: NA
V gene: TRBV6-5
J gene: TRBJ1-5
CDR3 DNA: TGTGCCAGCAGTGTAGACAGCTTTAGCAATCAGCCCCAGCATTTT
CDR3 protein: CASSVDSFSNQPQHF

clone size: many
D gene: TRBD2
V gene: TRBV5-5
J gene: TRBJ2-5
CDR3 DNA: TGTGCCAGCAGCTCGAGCGGGGGACACCAAGAGACCCAGTACTTC
CDR3 protein: CASSSSGGHQETQYF

clone size: NA
D gene: TRBD2
V gene: TRBV7-3
J gene: TRBJ2-3
CDR3 DNA: TGTGCCAGCAGCTCCGCCGGGACTAGCGGGGCCACAGATACGCAGTATTTT
CDR3 protein: CASSSAGTSGATDTQYF

clone size: NA
D gene: NA
V gene: TRBV2
J gene: TRBJ1-5
CDR3 DNA: TGTGCCAGCAGTGAAGCGCTTGGCGATCAGCCCCAGCATTTT
CDR3 protein: CASSEALGDQPQHF

clone size: NA
D gene: NA
V gene: TRBV9
J gene: TRBJ2-7
CDR3 DNA: TGTGCCAGCAGCGTAGAAGCCCACCCTGGCGAGCAGTACTTC
CDR3 protein: CASSVEAHPGEQYF

clone size: NA
D gene: TRBD2
V gene: TRBV7-2
J gene: TRBJ2-3
CDR3 DNA: TGTGCCAGCAGCTTTGGGCGGGGGAGAGATACGCAGTATTTT
CDR3 protein: CASSFGRGRDTQYF

clone size: NA
D gene: NA
V gene: TRBV6-4
J gene: TRBJ2-3
CDR3 DNA: TGTGCCAGCAGTGACTCGGGGTTCCCAGATACGCAGTATTTT
CDR3 protein: CASSDSGFPDTQYF

clone size: NA
D gene: NA
V gene: TRBV2
J gene: TRBJ2-7
CDR3 DNA: TGTGCCAGCAGCGGCATGGGCCCCACCTACGAGCAGTACTTC
CDR3 protein: CASSGMGPTYEQYF

clone size: NA
D gene: TRBD1
V gene: TRBV20-1
J gene: TRBJ1-1
CDR3 DNA: TGCAGTGCTAGAGCGGGACAGCTGAACACTGAAGCTTTCTTT
CDR3 protein: CSARAGQLNTEAFF

clone size: NA
D gene: NA
V gene: TRBV6-2/TRBV6-3
J gene: TRBJ2-1
CDR3 DNA: TGTGCCAGCAGTACTCGGGCGCTCAGGCTGGATGAGCAGTTCTTC
CDR3 protein: CASSTRALRLDEQFF